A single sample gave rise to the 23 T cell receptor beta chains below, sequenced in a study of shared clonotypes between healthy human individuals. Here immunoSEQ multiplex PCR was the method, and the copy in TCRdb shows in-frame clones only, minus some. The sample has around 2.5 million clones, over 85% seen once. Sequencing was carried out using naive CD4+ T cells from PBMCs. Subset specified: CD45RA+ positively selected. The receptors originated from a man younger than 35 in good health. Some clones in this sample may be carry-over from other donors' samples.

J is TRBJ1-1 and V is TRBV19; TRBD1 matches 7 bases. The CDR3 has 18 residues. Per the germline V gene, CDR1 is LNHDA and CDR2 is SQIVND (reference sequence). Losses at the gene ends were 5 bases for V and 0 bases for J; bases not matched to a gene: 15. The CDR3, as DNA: TGTGCCAGTAGTCCCAGCGGTTTTACAGGGGCGGTGAACACTGAAGCTTTCTTT. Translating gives CASSPSGFTGAVNTEAFF.

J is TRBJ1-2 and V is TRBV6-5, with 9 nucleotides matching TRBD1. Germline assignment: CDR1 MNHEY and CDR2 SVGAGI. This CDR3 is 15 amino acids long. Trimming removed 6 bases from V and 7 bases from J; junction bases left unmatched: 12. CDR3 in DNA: TGTGCCAGCAGGTCTACAGGGGGCGTCAATGCTGGCTACACCTTC. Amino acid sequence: CASRSTGGVNAGYTF.

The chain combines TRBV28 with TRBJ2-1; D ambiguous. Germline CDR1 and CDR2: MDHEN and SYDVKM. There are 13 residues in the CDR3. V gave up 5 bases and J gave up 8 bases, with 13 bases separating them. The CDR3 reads CASSRPYSDEQFF. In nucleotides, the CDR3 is TGTGCCAGCAGTCGGCCGTACTCAGATGAGCAGTTCTTC.

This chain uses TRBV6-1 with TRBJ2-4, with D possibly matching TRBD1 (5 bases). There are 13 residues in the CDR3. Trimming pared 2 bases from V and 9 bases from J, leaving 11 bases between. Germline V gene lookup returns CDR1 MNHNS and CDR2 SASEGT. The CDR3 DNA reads TGTGCCAGCAGTGAAAAGGGGTTTGGCATTCAGTACTTC. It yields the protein CASSEKGFGIQYF.

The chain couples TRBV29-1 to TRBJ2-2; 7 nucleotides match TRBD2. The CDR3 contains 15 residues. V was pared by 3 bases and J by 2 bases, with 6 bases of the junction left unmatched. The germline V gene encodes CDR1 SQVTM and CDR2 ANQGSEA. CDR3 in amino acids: CSVDRLAANTGELFF. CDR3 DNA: TGCAGCGTTGATAGGCTAGCGGCCAACACCGGGGAGCTGTTTTTT.

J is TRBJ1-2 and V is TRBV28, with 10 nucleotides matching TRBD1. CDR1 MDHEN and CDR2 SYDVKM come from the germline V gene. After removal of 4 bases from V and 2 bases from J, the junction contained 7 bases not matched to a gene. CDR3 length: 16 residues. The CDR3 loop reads CASSSSPGQGNYGYTF. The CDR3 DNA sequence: TGTGCCAGCAGTTCCTCCCCGGGACAGGGGAACTATGGCTACACCTTC.

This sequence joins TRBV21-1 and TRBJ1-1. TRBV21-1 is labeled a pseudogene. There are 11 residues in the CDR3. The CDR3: CASSKARGAFF. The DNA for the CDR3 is TGTGCCAGCAGCAAAGCTAGAGGAGCTTTCTTT.

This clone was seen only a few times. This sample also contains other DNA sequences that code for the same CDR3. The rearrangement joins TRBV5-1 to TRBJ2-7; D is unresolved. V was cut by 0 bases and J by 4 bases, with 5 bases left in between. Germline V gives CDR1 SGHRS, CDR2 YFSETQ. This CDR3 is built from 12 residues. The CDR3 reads CASSLDGYEQYF. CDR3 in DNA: TGCGCCAGCAGCTTGGACGGTTACGAGCAGTACTTC. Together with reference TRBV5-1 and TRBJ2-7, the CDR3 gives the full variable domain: KAGVTQTPRYLIKTRGQQVTLSCSPISGHRSVSWYQQTPGQGLQFLFEYFSETQRNKGNFPGRFSGRQFSNSRSEMNVSTLELGDSALYLCASSLDGYEQYFGPGTRLTVT.

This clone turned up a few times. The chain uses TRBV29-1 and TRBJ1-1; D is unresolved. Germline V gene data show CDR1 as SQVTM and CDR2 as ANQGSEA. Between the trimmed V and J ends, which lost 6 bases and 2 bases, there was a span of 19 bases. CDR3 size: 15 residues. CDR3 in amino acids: CSVSATRDGNTEAFF. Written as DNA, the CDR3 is TGCAGCGTGTCCGCAACGCGTGACGGCAACACTGAAGCTTTCTTT.

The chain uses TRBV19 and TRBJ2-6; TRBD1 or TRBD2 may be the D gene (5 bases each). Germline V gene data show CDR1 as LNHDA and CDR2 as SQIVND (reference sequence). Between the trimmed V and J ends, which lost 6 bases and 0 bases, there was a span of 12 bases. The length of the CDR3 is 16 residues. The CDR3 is CASRSAGSSGANVLTF. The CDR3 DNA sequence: TGTGCCAGTAGGTCGGCAGGGAGCTCTGGGGCCAACGTCCTGACTTTC.

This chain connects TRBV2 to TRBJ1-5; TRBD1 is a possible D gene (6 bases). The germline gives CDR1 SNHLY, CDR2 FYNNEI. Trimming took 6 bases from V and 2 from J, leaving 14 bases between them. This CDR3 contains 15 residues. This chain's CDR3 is CASSPSAGGNQPQHF. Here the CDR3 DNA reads TGTGCCAGCAGCCCCTCGGCAGGGGGCAATCAGCCCCAGCATTTT. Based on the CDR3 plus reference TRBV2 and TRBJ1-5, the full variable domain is EPEVTQTPSHQVTQMGQEVILRCVPISNHLYFYWYRQILGQKVEFLVSFYNNEISEKSEIFDDQFSVERPDGSNFTLKIRSTKLEDSAMYFCASSPSAGGNQPQHFGDGTRLSIL.

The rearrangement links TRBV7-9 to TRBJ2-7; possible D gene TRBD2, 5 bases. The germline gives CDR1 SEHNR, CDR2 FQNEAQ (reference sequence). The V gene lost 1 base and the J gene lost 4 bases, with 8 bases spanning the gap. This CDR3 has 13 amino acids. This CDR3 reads CASSLGAEYEQYF. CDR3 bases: TGTGCCAGCAGCTTAGGAGCGGAGTACGAGCAGTACTTC.

CDR3 bases: TGTGCCAGCAGCCTGGGTGGCGGGAGCCCCCGGGCCAAAAACATTCAGTACTTC. This translates into CASSLGGGSPRAKNIQYF. V gene TRBV7-9 combines with J gene TRBJ2-4; 7 bases agree with TRBD2. Germline V gives CDR1 SEHNR, CDR2 FQNEAQ (reference sequence). The CDR3 totals 18 residues. V lost 5 bases and J lost 1; bases outside the gene matches: 14.

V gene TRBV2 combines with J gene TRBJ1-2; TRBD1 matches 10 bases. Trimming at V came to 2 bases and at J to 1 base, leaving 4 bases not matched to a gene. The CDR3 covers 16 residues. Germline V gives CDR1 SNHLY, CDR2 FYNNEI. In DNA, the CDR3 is TGTGCCAGCAGTGAATACGGGGACAGGGGTAACTATGGCTACACCTTC. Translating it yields CASSEYGDRGNYGYTF. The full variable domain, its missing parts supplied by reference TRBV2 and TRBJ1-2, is EPEVTQTPSHQVTQMGQEVILRCVPISNHLYFYWYRQILGQKVEFLVSFYNNEISEKSEIFDDQFSVERPDGSNFTLKIRSTKLEDSAMYFCASSEYGDRGNYGYTFGSGTRLTVV.

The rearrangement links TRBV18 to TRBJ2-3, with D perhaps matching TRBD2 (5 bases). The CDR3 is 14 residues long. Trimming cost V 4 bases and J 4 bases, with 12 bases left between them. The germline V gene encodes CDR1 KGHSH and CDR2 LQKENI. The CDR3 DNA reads TGTGCCAGCTCACTCAGCGGTGGCGCAGATACGCAGTATTTT. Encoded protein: CASSLSGGADTQYF.

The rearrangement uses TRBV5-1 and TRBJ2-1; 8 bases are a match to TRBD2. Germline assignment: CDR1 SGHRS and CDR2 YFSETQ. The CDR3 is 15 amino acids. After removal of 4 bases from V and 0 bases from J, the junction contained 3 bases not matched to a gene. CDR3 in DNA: TGCGCCAGCAGCCCAGCGGGAGCCTCCTACAATGAGCAGTTCTTC. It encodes CASSPAGASYNEQFF.

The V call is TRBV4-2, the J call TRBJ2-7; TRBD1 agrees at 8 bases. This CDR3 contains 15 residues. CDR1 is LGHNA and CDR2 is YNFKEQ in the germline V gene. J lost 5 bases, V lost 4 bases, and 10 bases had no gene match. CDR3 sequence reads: CASSPSEQGVNEQYF. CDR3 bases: TGTGCCAGCAGCCCCTCGGAACAGGGGGTCAACGAGCAGTACTTC.

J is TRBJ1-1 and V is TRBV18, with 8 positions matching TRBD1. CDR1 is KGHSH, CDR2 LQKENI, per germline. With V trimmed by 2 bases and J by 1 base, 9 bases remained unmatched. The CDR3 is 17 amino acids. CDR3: CASSPSQGAGTNTEAFF. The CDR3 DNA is TGTGCCAGCTCACCAAGCCAGGGGGCGGGGACGAACACTGAAGCTTTCTTT.

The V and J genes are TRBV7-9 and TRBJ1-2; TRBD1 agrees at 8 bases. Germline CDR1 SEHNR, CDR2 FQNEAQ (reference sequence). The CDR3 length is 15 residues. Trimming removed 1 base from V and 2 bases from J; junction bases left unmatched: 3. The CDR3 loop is CASSLVAGGNYGYTF. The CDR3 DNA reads TGTGCCAGCAGCTTAGTCGCAGGGGGCAACTATGGCTACACCTTC.

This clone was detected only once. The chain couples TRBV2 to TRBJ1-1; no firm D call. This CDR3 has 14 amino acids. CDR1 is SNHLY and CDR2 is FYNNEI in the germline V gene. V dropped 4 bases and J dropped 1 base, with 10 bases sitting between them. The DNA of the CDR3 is TGTGCCAGCAGTGCTGCGCCGGGGAACACTGAAGCTTTCTTT. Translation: CASSAAPGNTEAFF.

The CDR3 here is CASSSGQSSGANVLTF. CDR3 in DNA: TGTGCCAGCAGCTCCGGACAGAGCTCTGGGGCCAACGTCCTGACTTTC. The chain carries TRBV5-4 and TRBJ2-6; D may be TRBD1 (6 bases). This CDR3 is built from 16 residues. With 3 bases removed from V and 0 bases from J, the gap between germline ends came to 10 bases. In germline, CDR1 is SGHNT, CDR2 YYREEE (reference sequence).

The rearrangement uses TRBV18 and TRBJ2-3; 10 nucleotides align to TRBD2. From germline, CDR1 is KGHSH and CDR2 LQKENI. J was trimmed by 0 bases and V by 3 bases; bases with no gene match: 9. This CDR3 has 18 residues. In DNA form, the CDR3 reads TGTGCCAGCTCACCTCGGCTAGCGGGAGAAACGAGCACAGATACGCAGTATTTT. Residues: CASSPRLAGETSTDTQYF.

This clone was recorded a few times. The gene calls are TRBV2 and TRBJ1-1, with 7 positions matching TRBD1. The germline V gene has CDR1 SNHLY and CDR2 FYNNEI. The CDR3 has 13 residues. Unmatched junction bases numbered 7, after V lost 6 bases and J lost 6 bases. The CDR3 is CASRRDSMAEAFF. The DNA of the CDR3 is TGTGCCAGCAGGAGGGACAGTATGGCTGAAGCTTTCTTT.